The following is a T cell receptor beta chain sequence with its context. The antigen is undetermined. This specimen belongs to a study of T cell repertoires in cytomegalovirus infection. The V gene end was trimmed by 0 bases and the J gene end by 4 bases; junction bases not matched to a gene: 12. The CDR3 length is 17 residues. Germline CDR1 DFQATT, CDR2 SNEGSKA (reference sequence). In TCRdb, the reads were re-called with MiXCR into one record per CDR3 protein. The top ten hold about 60% of the sample, which has 200,000 to 250,000 distinct CDR3 sequences, 35% to 45% seen once. V gene TRBV20-1 combines with J gene TRBJ2-3, with 8 bases aligning to TRBD1. The sample was CD8+ T cells from cultured PBMCs, taken from culture after CMV antigen stimulation. The clonotype comes from a human donor in good health (CMV status not recorded). Some clones in this sample may be carry-over from other donors' samples. CDR3 nucleotides: TGCAGTGCTAGAGATCTCAGGACAGGGATTTCCCCAGATACGCAGTATTTT. It yields the protein CSARDLRTGISPDTQYF.